The next 14 T cell receptor beta chains were all read from a single sample in a study of T cell responses to AZD1222 COVID-19 vaccine. Clones were read by immunoSEQ multiplex PCR, and TCRdb kept only the in-frame ones, dropping some. The sample holds around 65,000 clones, around 75% seen once. The starting material was peripheral blood, obtained on day 0 of AZD1222 vaccination. The receptors were gathered from an adult in good health.

This clone was counted once. The rearrangement links TRBV29-1 to TRBJ2-5, with 11 bases that match TRBD2. V shed 7 bases and J 1 base; nucleotides not matched to a gene: 11. This CDR3 region has 16 residues. Germline V gene lookup returns CDR1 SQVTM and CDR2 ANQGSEA. The CDR3 DNA is TGCAGCGGGGGAACCCCTAGCGGGGGGTTCCAAGAGACCCAGTACTTC. It is translated as CSGGTPSGGFQETQYF. The variable domain in full, with the rest retrieved from reference TRBV29-1 and TRBJ2-5, is SAVISQKPSRDICQRGTSLTIQCQVDSQVTMMFWYRQQPGQSLTLIATANQGSEATYESGFVIDKFPISRPNLTFSTLTVSNMSPEDSSIYLCSGGTPSGGFQETQYFGPGTRLLVL.

The chain is built from TRBV7-2 and TRBJ1-4; D remains ambiguous. The CDR3 totals 13 residues. V lost 8 bases to trimming and J lost 8 bases, with 15 bases between them. Germline V CDR1 and CDR2: SGHTA, FQGNSA. CDR3 protein: CASLDLASEKLFF. The CDR3 DNA follows: TGTGCCAGCCTGGACCTAGCAAGCGAAAAACTGTTTTTT.

V gene TRBV5-6 combines with J gene TRBJ1-1; 8 nucleotides agree with TRBD1. The germline gives CDR1 SGHDT, CDR2 YYEEEE. The V gene end was trimmed by 2 bases and the J gene end by 0 bases; junction bases not matched to a gene: 9. The CDR3 is 17 amino acids. The CDR3: CASSFRGTGFMNTEAFF. Written as DNA, the CDR3 is TGTGCCAGCAGCTTCCGCGGGACAGGTTTCATGAACACTGAAGCTTTCTTT.

This chain joins TRBV6-5 and TRBJ1-4; 7 nucleotides match TRBD1. V lost 4 bases to trimming and J lost 8 bases; unmatched junction nucleotides: 7. CDR1 MNHEY and CDR2 SVGAGI come from the germline V gene. The CDR3 spans 14 residues. The CDR3 DNA reads as TGTGCCAGCAGTTTCCAGGGGGGAGGCGAAAAACTGTTTTTT. It is translated as CASSFQGGGEKLFF.

The V call is TRBV3-1 (or the pseudogene TRBV3-2), the J call TRBJ1-1; D possibly corresponds to TRBD1 (6 bases). Trimming pared 4 bases from V and 1 base from J, leaving 13 bases between. CDR1 and CDR2 (germline): LGHDT, YNNKEL (reference sequence). The CDR3 consists of 15 residues. The CDR3 loop is CASSPYGGWNTEAFF. CDR3 nucleotide sequence: TGTGCCAGCAGCCCTTATGGGGGCTGGAACACTGAAGCTTTCTTT.

The chain joins TRBV9 to TRBJ2-2, with 9 bases identical to TRBD1. V shed 5 bases and J 7 bases; nucleotides not matched to a gene: 9. The germline V gene has CDR1 SGDLS and CDR2 YYNGEE. This CDR3 contains 15 residues. The DNA of the CDR3 is TGTGCCAGCAGGAACCGGGACAGGGATGGCGGGGAGCTGTTTTTT. As protein: CASRNRDRDGGELFF.

This clone was recorded only once. This chain uses TRBV19 with TRBJ1-1; D is unclear. Germline V CDR1 and CDR2: LNHDA, SQIVND (reference sequence). This CDR3 contains 13 residues. V was pared by 0 bases and J by 3 bases, with 5 bases between. CDR3 bases: TGTGCCAGTAGTATAGAGCAGGACACTGAAGCTTTCTTT. It yields the protein CASSIEQDTEAFF. The variable domain in full, completed from reference TRBV19 and TRBJ1-1, reads DGGITQSPKYLFRKEGQNVTLSCEQNLNHDAMYWYRQDPGQGLRLIYYSQIVNDFQKGDIAEGYSVSREKKESFPLTVTSAQKNPTAFYLCASSIEQDTEAFFGQGTRLTVV.

This clone showed up just a few times. The V call is TRBV13, the J call TRBJ2-5; 7 bases line up with TRBD2. The V gene's germline CDR1 is PRHDT and CDR2 FYEKMQ (reference sequence). There are 14 residues in the CDR3. V trimming: 7 bases; J trimming: 3 bases; junction bases outside the gene matches: 8. The CDR3, as DNA: TGTGCCAGCACCAAGCGGGGCGGAAAAGAGACCCAGTACTTC. This codes for CASTKRGGKETQYF.

The chain recombines TRBV18 with TRBJ1-1; a possible D gene is TRBD1 (6 bases). The CDR3 loop spans 15 amino acids. Trimming took 2 bases from V and 3 from J, leaving 13 bases between them. Germline lookup yields CDR1 KGHSH and CDR2 LQKENI. The CDR3 sequence is CASSPNREGYTEAFF. DNA of the CDR3: TGTGCCAGCTCACCAAACAGGGAAGGTTACACTGAAGCTTTCTTT. Filled out from reference TRBV18 and TRBJ1-1, the complete variable domain reads NAGVMQNPRHLVRRRGQEARLRCSPMKGHSHVYWYRQLPEEGLKFMVYLQKENIIDESGMPKERFSAEFPKEGPSILRIQQVVRGDSAAYFCASSPNREGYTEAFFGQGTRLTVV.

V and J are TRBV29-1 and TRBJ1-1; 7 bases agree with TRBD1. With V trimmed by 5 bases and J by 4 bases, 7 bases remained unmatched. CDR3 size: 13 residues. Germline V gene lookup returns CDR1 SQVTM and CDR2 ANQGSEA. This CDR3 reads CSVHRGRLTEAFF. Written as DNA, the CDR3 is TGCAGCGTTCACAGGGGAAGACTCACTGAAGCTTTCTTT.

The chain joins TRBV9 to TRBJ2-2; no clear D gene. The CDR3 is 12 residues long. Trimming took off 1 base at V and 2 bases at J, with 0 bases between the two ends. In germline, CDR1 is SGDLS, CDR2 YYNGEE. Here the CDR3 reads CASSVNTGELFF. The CDR3, as DNA: TGTGCCAGCAGCGTAAACACCGGGGAGCTGTTTTTT. The variable domain in full, with the rest retrieved from reference TRBV9 and TRBJ2-2, is DSGVTQTPKHLITATGQRVTLRCSPRSGDLSVYWYQQSLDQGLQFLIQYYNGEERAKGNILERFSAQQFPDLHSELNLSSLELGDSALYFCASSVNTGELFFGEGSRLTVL.

The chain links TRBV3-1 (or the pseudogene TRBV3-2) to TRBJ1-1; a possible D gene is TRBD1 (5 bases). V lost 4 bases and J 8 bases, leaving 14 bases between the germline ends. This CDR3 is 13 amino acids long. Looked up from germline, CDR1 is LGHDT and CDR2 is YNNKEL (reference sequence). The CDR3 spells CASSPTASPEAFF. CDR3 bases: TGTGCCAGCAGCCCGACAGCTAGTCCCGAAGCTTTCTTT.

The genes are TRBV6-5 and TRBJ1-2, with a possible D match to TRBD1 (5 bases). This CDR3 region has 14 residues. V was cut by 2 bases and J by 2 bases, with 9 bases left in between. CDR1 is MNHEY and CDR2 is SVGAGI in the germline V gene. This chain's CDR3 is CASSYNGGNYGYTF. CDR3 DNA sequence: TGTGCCAGCAGTTACAACGGGGGGAACTATGGCTACACCTTC.

V and J are TRBV27 and TRBJ2-7; 7 positions agree with TRBD1. Germline CDR1 reads MNHEY; CDR2 reads SMNVEV (reference sequence). The CDR3 covers 16 residues. The ends lost 5 bases at V and 1 base at J; junction bases unmatched: 11. The CDR3 sequence is CASSLSKGTESYEQYF. CDR3 DNA sequence: TGTGCCAGCAGTCTGTCTAAGGGGACAGAATCCTACGAGCAGTACTTC.